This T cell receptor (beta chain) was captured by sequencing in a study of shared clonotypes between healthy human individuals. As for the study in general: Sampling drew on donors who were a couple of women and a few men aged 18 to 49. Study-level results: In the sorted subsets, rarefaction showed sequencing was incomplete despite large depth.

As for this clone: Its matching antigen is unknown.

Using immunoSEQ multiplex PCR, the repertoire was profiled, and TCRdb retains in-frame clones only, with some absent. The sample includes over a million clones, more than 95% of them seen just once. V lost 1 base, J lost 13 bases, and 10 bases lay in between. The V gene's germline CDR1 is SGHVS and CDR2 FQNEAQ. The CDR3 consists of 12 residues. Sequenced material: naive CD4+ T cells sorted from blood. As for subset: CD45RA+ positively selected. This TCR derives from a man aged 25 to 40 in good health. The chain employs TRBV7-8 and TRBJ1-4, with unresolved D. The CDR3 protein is CASSLDRVILFF. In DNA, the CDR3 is TGTGCCAGCAGCTTAGATCGCGTGATACTGTTTTTT.